This TCR beta chain was found in a study of shared clonotypes between healthy human individuals. Whole-study context: A couple of female and a few male donors aged 18 to 49 were enrolled. Three plates were used per donor for CD4 naive, three for CD4 memory, two for CD8 naive and one for CD8 memory.

Selected positively for CCR7 and CD45RO-negative, naive CD8 cells excluded terminally differentiated effector memory CD45RA+ cells. An approximately 220 ng quantity of DNA, approximately 29,000 T cell genomes, went into the sorted-subset replicate PCRs. Original handling: Without quality scores, immunoSEQ junctional reads could not be filtered like full-length reads. The table came from immunoSEQ multiplex PCR; TCRdb's copy has only in-frame clones and leaves some out. V and J calls and clone size come straight from that table; D and trimming were deduced from the DNA. The sample includes about 2.1 million clones, just under 95% of them seen just once. Trimming cost V 5 bases and J 0 bases; bases outside gene matches: 12. CDR3 length: 19 residues. From germline, CDR1 is SEHNR and CDR2 FQNEAQ (reference sequence).

Source material: naive CD8+ T cells from PBMCs. This sequence was found in a man between 18 and 35 years old in good health. Some clones in this sample may be carry-over from other donors' samples. The chain has TRBV7-9 and TRBJ2-2; 10 nucleotides align to TRBD2. CDR3 nucleotide sequence: TGTGCCAGCAGCCCCGGATCTAGCGGGAGTGAACCGAACACCGGGGAGCTGTTTTTT. This encodes CASSPGSSGSEPNTGELFF.